This is a list of T cell receptor beta chains from one sample in a study of blood T cell repertoires in COVID-19. TCRdb's copy holds only in-frame clones and misses some; the assay was immunoSEQ multiplex PCR. The data show 150,000 or so clones, around 87% seen once. Sequences were obtained from peripheral blood. The receptor source for this set is a man older than 75 with acute or convalescent COVID-19. The CDR3 runs from the conserved cysteine through the conserved F or W. The order of the fields is D gene, J gene, clone size, V gene, CDR3 DNA, CDR3 protein. The D gene is left open where the match is weak. A row's size may be missing; if present it is once, few, many or a size class.

d_gene: TRBD1; j_gene: TRBJ1-2; abundance: NA; v_gene: TRBV6-6; CDR3nt: TGTGCCAGCAGTCTAGGACAGGGGACCACTAACTATGGCTACACCTTC; CDR3aa: CASSLGQGTTNYGYTF
d_gene: NA; j_gene: TRBJ1-2; abundance: NA; v_gene: TRBV3-1/TRBV3-2; CDR3nt: TGTGCCAGCAGCCAGACAACCTCAGGGGCTGCCGGCTACACCTTC; CDR3aa: CASSQTTSGAAGYTF
d_gene: TRBD1; j_gene: TRBJ2-7; abundance: NA; v_gene: TRBV28; CDR3nt: TGTGCCAGCAGTCGGGACAGGGTATCCCCCTACGAGCAGTACTTC; CDR3aa: CASSRDRVSPYEQYF
d_gene: NA; j_gene: TRBJ2-1; abundance: NA; v_gene: TRBV5-1; CDR3nt: TGCGCCAGCAGCTTGGAGGGGGATGAGCAGTTCTTC; CDR3aa: CASSLEGDEQFF
d_gene: NA; j_gene: TRBJ1-3; abundance: NA; v_gene: TRBV7-9; CDR3nt: TGTGCCAGCAGCCCAGCAGGGTTAGGATCTGGAAACACCATATATTTT; CDR3aa: CASSPAGLGSGNTIYF
d_gene: NA; j_gene: TRBJ2-1; abundance: NA; v_gene: TRBV21-1; CDR3nt: TGTGCCAGCAGCAAAGGGGGACTAGCCTTTAGAGCGACCTACAATGAGCAGTTCTTC; CDR3aa: CASSKGGLAFRATYNEQFF
d_gene: TRBD1; j_gene: TRBJ1-5; abundance: once; v_gene: TRBV7-2; CDR3nt: TGTGCCAGCAGCTTAGGGGACAGTGAGAATCAGCCCCAGCATTTT; CDR3aa: CASSLGDSENQPQHF
d_gene: TRBD2; j_gene: TRBJ2-7; abundance: NA; v_gene: TRBV6-5; CDR3nt: TGTGCCAGCAGTTACTCGAGCGGGGGGGCGAGCGAGCAGTACTTC; CDR3aa: CASSYSSGGASEQYF
d_gene: NA; j_gene: TRBJ2-7; abundance: few; v_gene: TRBV24-1; CDR3nt: TGTGCCACCAGTGATGAGACCTACGAGCAGTACTTC; CDR3aa: CATSDETYEQYF
d_gene: TRBD2; j_gene: TRBJ2-3; abundance: NA; v_gene: TRBV27; CDR3nt: TGTGCCAGCAGTTTTAGCGGGAGAACAGATACGCAGTATTTT; CDR3aa: CASSFSGRTDTQYF
d_gene: NA; j_gene: TRBJ2-5; abundance: NA; v_gene: TRBV11-1; CDR3nt: TGTGCCAGCAGCTTAGGGGCGCAGACCCAGTACTTC; CDR3aa: CASSLGAQTQYF
d_gene: TRBD2; j_gene: TRBJ2-3; abundance: NA; v_gene: TRBV5-1; CDR3nt: TGCGCCAGCAGCGCTGGCGGGGGGAGCACAGATACGCAGTATTTT; CDR3aa: CASSAGGGSTDTQYF
d_gene: TRBD2; j_gene: TRBJ2-1; abundance: once; v_gene: TRBV4-1; CDR3nt: TGCGCCAGCAGCCAAGAGAGGGGACTAGCGGGATACAATGAGCAGTTCTTC; CDR3aa: CASSQERGLAGYNEQFF
d_gene: NA; j_gene: TRBJ1-1; abundance: NA; v_gene: TRBV15; CDR3nt: TGTGCCACCAGCAGAGATGGTCTGGGAGGAGCTTTCTTT; CDR3aa: CATSRDGLGGAFF
d_gene: NA; j_gene: TRBJ2-7; abundance: NA; v_gene: TRBV28; CDR3nt: TGTGCCAGCAGTTCAGGACAGAGTAGTTACGAGCAGTACTTC; CDR3aa: CASSSGQSSYEQYF
d_gene: NA; j_gene: TRBJ2-2; abundance: NA; v_gene: TRBV24-1; CDR3nt: TGTGCCACCAGTGATCCGACAGAGTCCACCGGGGAGCTGTTTTTT; CDR3aa: CATSDPTESTGELFF
d_gene: NA; j_gene: TRBJ1-5; abundance: NA; v_gene: TRBV27; CDR3nt: TGTGCCAGCAGCCCAGGGCTGTTGGGCAATCAGCCCCAGCATTTT; CDR3aa: CASSPGLLGNQPQHF